This T cell receptor (beta chain) came from a study of T cells after yellow fever vaccination. This clonotype has a handful of counts. Antigen specificity is unknown. General study results and limits: Peaking faster, on day 5 versus 15, the secondary response was nonetheless weaker.

5'RACE template switching produced TCR cDNA carrying a universal primer site and UMIs. A single record per CDR3 protein comes from TCRdb applying MiXCR to the 5' RACE reads. The data contain 250,000 to 350,000 distinct CDR3 sequences, 6.5% to 8.5% of them singletons. The source of this sequence is a man aged 18 to 29 who received the YFV17D yellow fever vaccine. The material was PBMCs, obtained about 49 days after the first yellow fever vaccination.

Written as DNA, the CDR3 is TGTGCCAGCAGCTTCGGGACAGGGCTCGAGCAGTACTTC. As protein: CASSFGTGLEQYF. This chain uses TRBV5-4 with TRBJ2-7; 9 nucleotides agree with TRBD1. Germline CDR1 and CDR2: SGHNT and YYREEE (reference sequence). This CDR3 contains 13 residues. Trimming cost V 2 bases and J 6 bases; bases outside gene matches: 3. Together with reference TRBV5-4 and TRBJ2-7, the CDR3 gives the full variable domain: ETGVTQSPTHLIKTRGQQVTLRCSSQSGHNTVSWYQQALGQGPQFIFQYYREEENGRGNFPPRFSGLQFPNYSSELNVNALELDDSALYLCASSFGTGLEQYFGPGTRLTVT.